This paragraph covers one TCR beta chain sequence. Sorted subsets were amplified in replicate PCRs using approximately 200 ng DNA, about 30,000 T cell genomes. Generated by immunoSEQ multiplex PCR, the TCRdb table keeps only in-frame clones and is missing some. Of about a million clones listed, roughly 80% were seen once; the top ten hold about 1.5%. This record comes from a study of shared clonotypes between healthy human individuals. Germline V gives CDR1 SGHTA, CDR2 FQGNSA. The CDR3 is 13 amino acids. V was cut by 4 bases and J by 6 bases, with 13 bases left in between. The sample comprised memory CD4+ T cells sorted from blood. Noted subset: CD45RA-negative fraction. The genes are TRBV7-2 and TRBJ2-7; a possible D gene is TRBD1 (5 bases). The TCR originated in a man aged 18 to 29 in good health. The DNA of the CDR3 is TGTGCCAGCAGCTATTACAAAGGGGCCGAGCAGTACTTC. Translated: CASSYYKGAEQYF.